These T cell receptor beta chains were read from a single sample in a study of cytomegalovirus exposure and HLA in healthy donors. Generated by immunoSEQ multiplex PCR, the TCRdb table keeps only in-frame clones and is missing some. The table records tens of thousands of clones, about 75% of them present only once. The sample consisted of PBMCs. Receptor source: a man aged 35 to 55 in good health and CMV-seronegative. The CDR3 runs from the conserved cysteine through the conserved F or W. The D gene is left open where the match is weak. For some rows the clone size is stated as once, few or many, or as a class when expanded; others skip it.

cdr3_aa	cdr3_nt	clone_size	d_call	v_call	j_call
CASSGLTGFSYEQYF	TGTGCCAGCAGTGGATTGACGGGTTTCTCCTACGAGCAGTACTTC	.	.	TRBV28	TRBJ2-7
CASSSGQTNTEAFF	TGCGCCAGCAGCTCGGGACAGACGAACACTGAAGCTTTCTTT	.	TRBD1	TRBV5-1	TRBJ1-1
CSVEAFSEAFF	TGCAGCGTTGAAGCATTTTCTGAAGCTTTCTTT	.	.	TRBV29-1	TRBJ1-1
CSVPGQGAYGYTF	TGCAGCGTTCCCGGACAGGGGGCTTATGGCTACACCTTC	once	TRBD1	TRBV29-1	TRBJ1-2
CASSPPGQGNTIYF	TGTGCCAGCAGTCCCCCGGGACAGGGAAACACCATATATTTT	few	TRBD1	TRBV28	TRBJ1-3
CASSSAPRTDYNEQFF	TGTGCCAGCAGCTCGGCACCTAGGACAGACTACAATGAGCAGTTCTTC	.	.	TRBV5-4	TRBJ2-1
CSALGTGDTEAFF	TGCAGCGCCCTGGGGACAGGGGACACTGAAGCTTTCTTT	few	TRBD1	TRBV29-1	TRBJ1-1
CASSAKPGTGGTQYF	TGTGCCAGCAGCGCAAAACCCGGGACCGGGGGGACCCAGTACTTC	.	.	TRBV7-8	TRBJ2-5
CASSFGDRAFTEAFF	TGCGCCAGCAGCTTCGGGGACAGGGCGTTCACTGAAGCTTTCTTT	few	TRBD1	TRBV5-1	TRBJ1-1
CASSIIRTVVVDEQYF	TGTGCCAGTAGTATAATCCGGACAGTCGTGGTTGACGAGCAGTACTTC	.	.	TRBV19	TRBJ2-7
CASFQNLNTEAFF	TGTGCCAGTTTCCAGAACCTGAACACTGAAGCTTTCTTT	.	.	TRBV2	TRBJ1-1
CASSDLVGQYF	TGCGCCAGCAGTGACCTAGTGGGGCAGTATTTT	.	.	TRBV10-1	TRBJ2-3
CAWSRAGNTIYF	TGTGCCTGGAGCAGGGCTGGAAACACCATATATTTT	.	.	TRBV30	TRBJ1-3
CASSPRPLAGAGTGELFF	TGTGCCAGCAGTCCCCGTCCTCTAGCGGGAGCTGGCACCGGGGAGCTGTTTTTT	.	TRBD2	TRBV27	TRBJ2-2
CASSPQITQPQHF	TGTGCCAGCAGCCCACAGATCACTCAGCCCCAGCATTTT	.	.	TRBV2	TRBJ1-5
CASSPLAGRGWCEQYF	TGTGCCAGCAGCCCCCTGGCAGGGAGGGGGTGGTGCGAGCAGTACTTC	.	.	TRBV28	TRBJ2-7
CASRLEGNTEAFF	TGTGCCAGCAGATTGGAGGGCAACACTGAAGCTTTCTTT	.	.	TRBV6-6	TRBJ1-1
CAWTGGSYEQYF	TGTGCCTGGACAGGCGGGTCCTACGAGCAGTACTTC	.	.	TRBV30	TRBJ2-7
CASSQGVDGYGYTF	TGTGCCAGCAGCCAAGGGGTGGACGGCTATGGCTACACCTTC	.	.	TRBV9	TRBJ1-2
CASSDSGLNQETQYF	TGTGCCAGCAGTGACTCGGGACTCAACCAAGAGACCCAGTACTTC	.	.	TRBV6-1	TRBJ2-5
CASRPWTGLREQYF	TGTGCCAGCAGACCATGGACAGGTCTACGTGAGCAGTACTTC	once	TRBD1	TRBV28	TRBJ2-7
CASNRVQSYGYTF	TGTGCCAGCAACAGGGTCCAATCCTATGGCTACACCTTC	once	.	TRBV28	TRBJ1-2
CASSLVATRSYNEQFF	TGTGCCAGCAGCTTGGTTGCCACTCGCTCCTACAATGAGCAGTTCTTC	.	.	TRBV5-4	TRBJ2-1
CASSVTAWSREGSGRASGANVLTF	TGTGCCAGCAGCGTAACAGCGTGGAGCAGGGAAGGGAGCGGGAGGGCGTCTGGGGCCAACGTCCTGACTTTC	.	TRBD2	TRBV9	TRBJ2-6
CASSHGQGRETQYF	TGCGCCAGCAGCCATGGACAGGGCCGTGAGACCCAGTACTTC	.	TRBD1	TRBV5-1	TRBJ2-5
CASSKGRGPGELFF	TGTGCCAGCAGCAAAGGGCGGGGTCCCGGGGAGCTGTTTTTT	.	.	TRBV21-1	TRBJ2-2
CASTWGVGYGYTF	TGTGCCAGCACGTGGGGAGTCGGCTATGGCTACACCTTC	once	.	TRBV28	TRBJ1-2
CAWSYKGLYNQPQHF	TGTGCCTGGAGTTATAAAGGACTGTACAATCAGCCCCAGCATTTT	.	.	TRBV30	TRBJ1-5
CASSQDPGGDNYGYTF	TGCGCCAGCAGCCAAGATCCTGGAGGAGACAACTATGGCTACACCTTC	few	.	TRBV4-1	TRBJ1-2
CSATVGTGRNQPQNF	TGCAGCGCTACTGTCGGGACAGGTCGAAATCAGCCCCAGAATTTT	.	TRBD1	TRBV29-1	TRBJ1-5
CANPGQGSYEQYF	TGTGCCAACCCGGGACAGGGGAGCTACGAGCAGTACTTC	.	TRBD1	TRBV9	TRBJ2-7
CASSAWASGTYEQYF	TGTGCCAGCAGTGCTTGGGCTAGCGGGACCTACGAGCAGTACTTC	.	TRBD2	TRBV28	TRBJ2-7
CASSHAIPEGQGAFYGYTF	TGTGCCAGCAGCCATGCGATCCCTGAGGGACAGGGGGCGTTCTATGGCTACACCTTC	.	TRBD1	TRBV7-8	TRBJ1-2
CASQLSGLASTDTQYF	TGTGCCAGCCAACTTTCTGGGCTAGCGAGCACAGATACGCAGTATTTT	.	.	TRBV2	TRBJ2-3
CASSLEVAGGGEQYF	TGCGCCAGCAGCTTGGAGGTAGCGGGAGGTGGCGAGCAGTACTTC	.	TRBD2	TRBV5-1	TRBJ2-7
CASTDRGLDTQYF	TGTGCCAGCACAGACAGGGGGCTTGATACGCAGTATTTT	.	TRBD1	TRBV28	TRBJ2-3
CASSLMAGDEQYF	TGCGCCAGCAGCTTGATGGCAGGGGACGAGCAGTACTTC	few	.	TRBV5-1	TRBJ2-7
CASRLGLANEKLFF	TGTGCCAGCAGACTAGGGTTGGCTAATGAAAAACTGTTTTTT	.	.	TRBV6-5	TRBJ1-4
CASSTPGGSNEKLFF	TGTGCCAGCAGCACCCCAGGGGGGAGTAATGAAAAACTGTTTTTT	.	TRBD1	TRBV25-1	TRBJ1-4
CASSSGTEANTEAFF	TGTGCCAGCAGCTCAGGGACAGAGGCCAACACTGAAGCTTTCTTT	.	TRBD1	TRBV7-9	TRBJ1-1